Presented here are 9 T cell receptor beta chains from one specimen sequenced in a study of cytomegalovirus exposure and HLA in healthy donors (TCRdb year 2017). The library relied on the immunoSEQ multiplex PCR assay. A mixture of 60 forward primers for TCR Vbeta segments and 13 reverse primers for TCR Jbeta segments was used in the multiplex PCR. TCRdb took over this immuneACCESS table, retaining in-frame rearrangements with V and J assigned. Such tables are incomplete; in checked studies, under half of the missing clones stem from an unresolved V gene, and the remainder is unexplained. The sample records 100,000 to 150,000 clones, about three quarters of which are singletons. The ten top clones hold more than 1% of the sample. The sequenced sample was PBMCs. These receptors were taken from a female donor in good health and CMV-seronegative.

The chain carries TRBV7-8 and TRBJ2-3; D possibly corresponds to TRBD1 (5 bases). The CDR3 contains 14 residues. Germline CDR1 reads SGHVS; CDR2 reads FQNEAQ. Trimming left V 3 bases short and J 5 bases short, with 12 bases between. The CDR3 loop is CASSFLQGRDTQYF. CDR3 sequence (DNA): TGTGCCAGCAGCTTTTTGCAGGGAAGAGATACGCAGTATTTT.

This chain uses TRBV19 with TRBJ2-7; D possibly corresponds to TRBD2 (6 bases). V was cut by 8 bases and J by 2 bases, with 13 bases left in between. The CDR3 spans 13 residues. Germline CDR1 LNHDA, CDR2 SQIVND (reference sequence). This CDR3 is CASSSGAAYEQYF. CDR3 sequence (DNA): TGTGCCAGTTCCTCGGGAGCCGCCTACGAGCAGTACTTC.

In this sample, this clone turned up once. The CDR3 DNA follows: TGTGCCAGCAGCTCGATCGAGGGGGAGCTGTTTTTT. Its translation: CASSSIEGELFF. This rearrangement joins TRBV7-3 to TRBJ2-2, with no clear D. CDR1 and CDR2 (germline): SGHTA, FQGTGA. The CDR3 has 12 amino acids. The V end was cut by 4 bases, the J end by 8 bases, with 8 bases between.

The chain has TRBV30 and TRBJ1-2, with 7 bases matching TRBD1. The CDR3 sequence is 13 residues long. Germline V gives CDR1 GTSNPN, CDR2 SVGIG (reference sequence). Trimming cost V 2 bases and J 5 bases; bases outside gene matches: 5. The DNA of the CDR3 is TGTGCCTGGAGTCAGGACAGGCCGTATGGCTACACCTTC. Amino acid sequence: CAWSQDRPYGYTF.

The chain combines TRBV30 with TRBJ1-1, with a possible D match to TRBD1 (5 bases). The CDR3 runs 15 residues. In germline, CDR1 is GTSNPN, CDR2 SVGIG (reference sequence). Trimming left V 0 bases short and J 1 base short, with 12 bases between. CDR3 sequence: CAWSVPPTGNTEAFF. CDR3 nucleotide sequence: TGTGCCTGGAGTGTACCCCCCACAGGGAACACTGAAGCTTTCTTT.

J is TRBJ2-3 and V is TRBV5-1; D is undetermined. Deletions cut 0 bases from V and 6 bases from J, with 5 bases between. The CDR3 is 12 residues long. The germline gives CDR1 SGHRS, CDR2 YFSETQ. The CDR3 DNA sequence: TGCGCCAGCAGCTTGGCCGGGGATACGCAGTATTTT. Its translation is CASSLAGDTQYF.

The chain carries TRBV2 and TRBJ2-1; tentatively, D is TRBD2 (5 bases). Trimming left V 8 bases short and J 6 bases short, with 14 bases between. Per germline, CDR1 SNHLY and CDR2 FYNNEI. CDR3 size: 13 residues. The CDR3 loop is CASSVQRRNEQFF. In DNA, the CDR3 is TGTGCCAGCTCTGTTCAGCGGCGCAATGAGCAGTTCTTC.

The genes are TRBV14 and TRBJ2-7; the match to TRBD1 covers 7 bases. The J segment lost 3 bases and the V segment lost 0 bases, leaving 11 bases of the junction unmatched. The CDR3 extends over 17 amino acids. Looked up from germline, CDR1 is SGHDN and CDR2 is FVKESK. In nucleotides, the CDR3 is TGTGCCAGCAGCCAAGATGTTTTAAGAGACAGGGTCTACGAGCAGTACTTC. Its translation: CASSQDVLRDRVYEQYF.

The CDR3 DNA reads as TGTGCCAGCAGCTTGGTCGACAATGAGCAGTTCTTC. Its protein is CASSLVDNEQFF. The rearrangement links TRBV5-6 to TRBJ2-1; D not certain. V was clipped by 0 bases and J by 5 bases, with 3 bases between them. The CDR3 is 12 residues long. CDR1 SGHDT and CDR2 YYEEEE come from the germline V gene.